The 28 T cell receptor beta chains below come from one sample, sequenced in a study of tumor-infiltrating lymphocytes in localized non-small cell lung cancer. Here immunoSEQ multiplex PCR was the method, and the copy in TCRdb shows in-frame clones only, minus some. This repertoire shows roughly 6,200 clones, about three quarters found once; its top ten account for roughly 15%. The sample consisted of uninvolved lung tissue not adjacent to the tumor. These receptors were collected from a human donor with non-small cell lung cancer.

The rearrangement uses TRBV7-7 and TRBJ2-5; D is perhaps TRBD2 (5 bases). Germline V gene lookup returns CDR1 SSHAT and CDR2 FNYEAQ (reference sequence). The CDR3 totals 13 residues. Trimming shortened V by 4 bases and J by 5 bases, and 11 bases separated the two germline ends. The CDR3 coding sequence is TGTGCCAGCAGCTCGTCGAGGAGGGAGACCCAGTACTTC. Encoded protein: CASSSSRRETQYF. Full variable domain (missing parts from reference TRBV7-7 and TRBJ2-5): GAGVSQSPRYKVTKRGQDVTLRCDPISSHATLYWYQQALGQGPEFLTYFNYEAQPDKSGLPSDRFSAERPEGSISTLTIQRTEQRDSAMYRCASSSSRRETQYFGPGTRLLVL.

The rearrangement joins TRBV2 to TRBJ1-3; D is ambiguous. This CDR3 contains 14 residues. V dropped 4 bases and J dropped 2 bases, with 9 bases sitting between them. Germline V CDR1 and CDR2: SNHLY, FYNNEI. DNA of the CDR3: TGTGCCAGCAGTGTTGCCAGGACTGGAAACACCATATATTTT. It specifies CASSVARTGNTIYF.

The J gene is TRBJ1-5, the V gene TRBV19; no firm D call. The V gene lost 1 base and the J gene lost 1 base, with 11 bases spanning the gap. The CDR3 runs to 16 residues. Germline CDR1 LNHDA, CDR2 SQIVND (reference sequence). The CDR3 spells CASSIGGLRSNQPQHF. DNA of the CDR3: TGTGCCAGTAGTATAGGCGGGCTTCGGAGCAATCAGCCCCAGCATTTT.

The J gene is TRBJ2-7, the V gene TRBV5-1; no firm D call. Germline-derived CDR1 and CDR2 are SGHRS and YFSETQ. V was cut by 5 bases and J by 2 bases, with 11 bases left in between. This CDR3 has 13 amino acids. CDR3 coding DNA: TGCGCCAGCAGACGAGTTCCGACCTACGAGCAGTACTTC. Translated: CASRRVPTYEQYF.

This chain uses TRBV9 with TRBJ2-3; the D gene is possibly TRBD2 (7 bases). The germline V and J ends were trimmed by 0 bases and 7 bases, with 15 bases remaining between them. The CDR3 totals 15 residues. Germline CDR1 is SGDLS and CDR2 is YYNGEE. CDR3 nucleotide sequence: TGTGCCAGCAGCGTAGAAAGTGGGGGGGCTTATACGCAGTATTTT. Translated: CASSVESGGAYTQYF.

This clone came up a few times. The genes are TRBV9 and TRBJ2-1; 7 bases match TRBD2. The CDR3 spans 13 residues. J lost 5 bases, V lost 7 bases, and 6 bases had no gene match. CDR1 SGDLS and CDR2 YYNGEE come from the germline V gene. In DNA form, the CDR3 reads TGTGCCAGCGGGAGGGACTGGAACAATGAGCAGTTCTTC. Its protein product is CASGRDWNNEQFF.

This clone was picked up a small number of times. This chain uses TRBV5-6 with TRBJ1-2; D gene unclear. The germline CDR1 and CDR2 sequences are SGHDT and YYEEEE. The CDR3 length is 13 residues. Trimming shortened V by 2 bases and J by 9 bases, and 14 bases separated the two germline ends. CDR3 sequence (DNA): TGTGCCAGCAGCTTCACAAGGGTTCAGAGCTACACCTTC. Translation gives CASSFTRVQSYTF.

The chain couples TRBV5-1 to TRBJ1-4; D remains unclear. CDR1 and CDR2 from the germline V gene are SGHRS and YFSETQ. The length of the CDR3 is 15 residues. Trimming left V 0 bases short and J 4 bases short, with 10 bases between. Written as DNA, the CDR3 is TGCGCCAGCAGCTTGGGAGGACTCCTTAATGAAAAACTGTTTTTT. Amino acid sequence: CASSLGGLLNEKLFF.

This chain connects TRBV7-2 to TRBJ2-3, with D tentatively TRBD2 (6 bases). This CDR3 region has 17 residues. Germline CDR1 and CDR2: SGHTA and FQGNSA. With 5 bases removed from V and 0 bases from J, the gap between germline ends came to 18 bases. Here the CDR3 DNA reads TGTGCCAGCAGCCTCCGCACGATAGCGGATAGCACAGATACGCAGTATTTT. Translation gives CASSLRTIADSTDTQYF.

The CDR3 reads CASSEEGRHGVGYTF. Here the CDR3 DNA reads TGTGCCAGCAGTGAAGAGGGCCGACATGGGGTAGGCTACACCTTC. The chain combines TRBV6-1 with TRBJ1-2; D is unresolved. Per the germline V gene, CDR1 is MNHNS and CDR2 is SASEGT. CDR3 size: 15 residues. V was shortened by 1 base and J by 8 bases, with 17 bases between the two germline ends.

This chain uses TRBV4-3 with TRBJ2-3, with 8 positions matching TRBD2. J gave up 8 bases and V 1 base, and 14 bases lay outside the gene matches. The CDR3 totals 17 residues. Germline lookup yields CDR1 LGHNA and CDR2 YSLEER. CDR3 loop: CASSQVGSGAFTGTQYF. In DNA form, the CDR3 reads TGCGCCAGCAGCCAAGTCGGTAGCGGGGCCTTCACGGGTACGCAGTATTTT.

In its sample, this clone was seen once. V gene TRBV7-2 combines with J gene TRBJ1-5, with D possibly TRBD1 on 6 matching bases. V lost 0 bases, J lost 5 bases, and 11 bases lay in between. Looked up from germline, CDR1 is SGHTA and CDR2 is FQGNSA. This CDR3 is 15 amino acids long. The CDR3 loop reads CASSLATGSHQPQHF. Written as DNA, the CDR3 is TGTGCCAGCAGCTTAGCCACAGGGTCGCATCAGCCCCAGCATTTT.

This clone was seen only once. The V call is TRBV6-5, the J call TRBJ2-1; no clear D. V lost 2 bases, J lost 7 bases, and 6 bases lay in between. The V gene's germline CDR1 is MNHEY and CDR2 SVGAGI. The CDR3 contains 12 residues. Here the CDR3 DNA reads TGTGCCAGCAGTTACGGTGCTAATGAGCAGTTCTTC. It codes for CASSYGANEQFF.

This clone is classed as medium-sized. The chain uses TRBV7-2 and TRBJ2-7; maybe TRBD1 (5 bases). CDR3 length equals 17 residues. In germline, CDR1 is SGHTA, CDR2 FQGNSA. The germline V and J ends were trimmed by 2 bases and 0 bases, with 17 bases remaining between them. The CDR3 bases are TGTGCCAGCAGCTTAATACAGGCCCTAAGGAGCTCCTACGAGCAGTACTTC. Its translation: CASSLIQALRSSYEQYF.

The chain has TRBV7-3 and TRBJ1-2, with D unresolved. The V gene's germline CDR1 is SGHTA and CDR2 FQGTGA. V was trimmed by 5 bases and J by 8 bases, leaving 21 bases between them. The CDR3 is 15 amino acids. This CDR3 reads CASSPEPIVAEGYTF. CDR3 sequence (DNA): TGTGCCAGCAGCCCCGAGCCTATAGTTGCTGAGGGCTACACCTTC.

This clone was seen once. The chain joins TRBV27 to TRBJ2-2; D perhaps matches TRBD1 (6 bases). This CDR3 is 15 amino acids long. The germline V gene encodes CDR1 MNHEY and CDR2 SMNVEV (reference sequence). V was pared by 2 bases and J by 7 bases, with 14 bases between. CDR3 residues: CASSLLGAQGGELFF. CDR3 bases: TGTGCCAGCAGTTTACTGGGGGCGCAGGGCGGGGAGCTGTTTTTT.

The chain carries TRBV7-2 and TRBJ2-1; D is perhaps TRBD2 (7 bases). Germline CDR1 SGHTA, CDR2 FQGNSA. Trimming cost V 1 base and J 0 bases, with 13 bases left between them. The CDR3 totals 17 residues. Here the CDR3 reads CASSLDRGANSYNEQFF. CDR3 sequence (DNA): TGTGCCAGCAGCTTAGATCGGGGGGCCAACTCCTACAATGAGCAGTTCTTC.

This chain connects TRBV5-5 to TRBJ2-5, with 7 positions matching TRBD1. This CDR3 region has 14 residues. J lost 5 bases, V lost 2 bases, and 6 bases had no gene match. CDR1 and CDR2 (germline): SGHKS, YYEKEE (reference sequence). As DNA, the CDR3 is TGTGCCAGCAGCTTAAAGCCGACAGGGGAGACCCAGTACTTC. Protein product: CASSLKPTGETQYF. The complete variable domain, with remaining parts taken from reference TRBV5-5 and TRBJ2-5, reads DAGVTQSPTHLIKTRGQQVTLRCSPISGHKSVSWYQQVLGQGPQFIFQYYEKEERGRGNFPDRFSARQFPNYSSELNVNALLLGDSALYLCASSLKPTGETQYFGPGTRLLVL.

This chain joins TRBV9 and TRBJ1-4; D uncertain. The CDR3 loop spans 15 amino acids. CDR1 is SGDLS, CDR2 YYNGEE, per germline. The V end lost 3 bases, the J end lost 3 bases, and 12 bases lay between the germline ends. The CDR3 DNA is TGTGCCAGCAGCGACCGTTTGGGCTCTAATGAAAAACTGTTTTTT. Protein sequence: CASSDRLGSNEKLFF. The whole variable domain, remainder taken from reference TRBV9 and TRBJ1-4, is DSGVTQTPKHLITATGQRVTLRCSPRSGDLSVYWYQQSLDQGLQFLIQYYNGEERAKGNILERFSAQQFPDLHSELNLSSLELGDSALYFCASSDRLGSNEKLFFGSGTQLSVL.

This chain joins TRBV5-6 and TRBJ1-6, with TRBD1 identical over 9 bases. This CDR3 region has 15 residues. Germline V lookup: CDR1 SGHDT, CDR2 YYEEEE. V lost 4 bases, J lost 9 bases, and 8 bases stayed unmatched. CDR3 sequence reads: CASSPDRGRLSPLHF. The CDR3 region has the DNA TGTGCCAGCAGCCCGGACAGGGGAAGACTTTCACCCCTCCACTTT. Looking up the rest from reference TRBV5-6 and TRBJ1-6 gives the full variable domain: DAGVTQSPTHLIKTRGQQVTLRCSPKSGHDTVSWYQQALGQGPQFIFQYYEEEERQRGNFPDRFSGHQFPNYSSELNVNALLLGDSALYLCASSPDRGRLSPLHFGNGTRLTVT.

The chain links TRBV4-3 to TRBJ1-1; D unclear. V was pared by 0 bases and J by 1 base, with 9 bases between. CDR3 size: 15 residues. Germline loops: CDR1 LGHNA, CDR2 YSLEER. In nucleotides, the CDR3 is TGCGCCAGCAGCCAAGATTTCGGTCCGAACACTGAAGCTTTCTTT. It codes for CASSQDFGPNTEAFF.

The CDR3 bases are TGTGCCAGCCGCGGACAGAAGTGGGACTATACGCAGTATTTT. Encoded protein: CASRGQKWDYTQYF. This rearrangement joins TRBV28 to TRBJ2-3, with D perhaps matching TRBD1 or TRBD2 (6 bases each). CDR1 MDHEN and CDR2 SYDVKM come from the germline V gene. The CDR3 covers 14 residues. The V gene lost 8 bases and the J gene lost 7 bases, with 19 bases spanning the gap.

The CDR3 region has the DNA TGTGCCAGCAGTTACAGGGGACAGCCTGAAGCTTTCTTT. This translates into CASSYRGQPEAFF. V usage is TRBV6-5 and J usage is TRBJ1-1, with 7 bases aligning to TRBD1. Germline CDR1 is MNHEY and CDR2 is SVGAGI. The J segment lost 6 bases and the V segment lost 2 bases, leaving 3 bases of the junction unmatched. The CDR3 has 13 residues.

The CDR3 sequence: CASSFGGTVLSNQPQHF. CDR3 sequence (DNA): TGTGCCAGCAGTTTCGGCGGGACAGTCCTTTCGAATCAGCCCCAGCATTTT. The chain recombines TRBV7-8 with TRBJ1-5; 7 nucleotides agree with TRBD1. The CDR3 is 17 amino acids. Germline CDR1 and CDR2: SGHVS and FQNEAQ. J gave up 4 bases and V 6 bases, and 15 bases lay outside the gene matches.

This rearrangement joins TRBV11-2 to TRBJ2-3; D perhaps matches TRBD1 (6 bases). The germline CDR1 and CDR2 sequences are SGHAT and FQNNGV. The CDR3 covers 14 residues. V lost 3 bases and J lost 6, with 13 bases in between. CDR3 amino acids: CASSFGQPPDTQYF. The CDR3 bases are TGTGCCAGCAGCTTCGGACAGCCGCCCGATACGCAGTATTTT.

The V and J genes are TRBV6-5 and TRBJ2-1, with unresolved D. Trimming pared 6 bases from V and 2 bases from J, leaving 14 bases between. The germline gives CDR1 MNHEY, CDR2 SVGAGI. This CDR3 comprises 15 residues. The chain's CDR3 is CASSPGELAYNEQFF. DNA for the CDR3: TGTGCCAGCAGCCCTGGCGAGCTTGCCTACAATGAGCAGTTCTTC.

This rearrangement joins TRBV6-4 to TRBJ1-1; D is perhaps TRBD1 (6 bases). Germline V gene sequence: CDR1 MRHNA, CDR2 SNTAGT. CDR3 length: 15 amino acids. Trimming took off 6 bases at V and 3 bases at J, with 17 bases between the two ends. The CDR3 sequence is CASRSRPEGDTEAFF. The CDR3 DNA reads as TGTGCCAGCAGATCTCGTCCCGAGGGGGACACTGAAGCTTTCTTT.

The rearrangement links TRBV5-1 to TRBJ2-6; possible D gene TRBD2, 5 bases. Germline values: CDR1 SGHRS, CDR2 YFSETQ. The CDR3 is made up of 16 amino acids. V shed 5 bases and J shed 0 bases, with 12 bases lying between them. The CDR3 sequence: CASSGSALSGANVLTF. The CDR3 DNA is TGCGCCAGCAGTGGTAGCGCACTCTCTGGGGCCAACGTCCTGACTTTC. Supplemented by reference TRBV5-1 and TRBJ2-6, the full variable domain reads KAGVTQTPRYLIKTRGQQVTLSCSPISGHRSVSWYQQTPGQGLQFLFEYFSETQRNKGNFPGRFSGRQFSNSRSEMNVSTLELGDSALYLCASSGSALSGANVLTFGAGSRLTVL.